The 28 T cell receptor beta chains below all came from one sample that was sequenced in a study of PD-1 blockade in classical Hodgkin lymphoma. Time point meaning: cycle 4 day 1 (C4D1), after five to seven weeks of nivolumab. No patient escaped relapse after autologous stem cell transplantation, and brentuximab vedotin exposure varied. Sequenced by immunoSEQ multiplex PCR; TCRdb stores in-frame clones only, minus some. The sample consists of tens of thousands of clones, about three quarters of them appearing once. The sequences come from peripheral blood mononuclear cells (PBMCs), collected before the fourth cycle of nivolumab. The receptors here all came from a human donor with classical Hodgkin lymphoma.

The rearrangement links TRBV5-4 to TRBJ1-2; 7 bases agree with TRBD1. The CDR3 runs to 14 residues. The V and J ends lost 7 bases and 8 bases, in that order; junction bases with no gene match: 14. CDR1 is SGHNT, CDR2 YYREEE, per germline (reference sequence). CDR3 nucleotides: TGTGCCAGCCGCGGAGACAGGACCAGGGGGGGCTACACCTTC. The encoded protein is CASRGDRTRGGYTF. Based on the CDR3 plus reference TRBV5-4 and TRBJ1-2, the full variable domain is ETGVTQSPTHLIKTRGQQVTLRCSSQSGHNTVSWYQQALGQGPQFIFQYYREEENGRGNFPPRFSGLQFPNYSSELNVNALELDDSALYLCASRGDRTRGGYTFGSGTRLTVV.

This chain connects TRBV19 to TRBJ1-4; D is uncertain. V was trimmed by 3 bases and J by 14 bases, leaving 16 bases between them. Germline CDR1 is LNHDA and CDR2 is SQIVND (reference sequence). The CDR3 sequence is 13 residues long. The DNA for the CDR3 is TGTGCCAGTAGTATCTCGAGGGAGTCGGTCCTGTTTTTT. Translation: CASSISRESVLFF. The variable domain in full, with the rest retrieved from reference TRBV19 and TRBJ1-4, is DGGITQSPKYLFRKEGQNVTLSCEQNLNHDAMYWYRQDPGQGLRLIYYSQIVNDFQKGDIAEGYSVSREKKESFPLTVTSAQKNPTAFYLCASSISRESVLFFGSGTQLSVL.

This clone has just one count. J is TRBJ2-2 and V is TRBV27; D is possibly TRBD1 or TRBD2 (5 bases each). The CDR3 extends over 16 amino acids. Looked up from germline, CDR1 is MNHEY and CDR2 is SMNVEV (reference sequence). Trimming pared 8 bases from V and 2 bases from J, leaving 18 bases between. The CDR3 loop is CASRIAGTVNTGELFF. The CDR3 DNA is TGTGCCAGCCGAATCGCCGGGACGGTAAACACCGGGGAGCTGTTTTTT.

CDR3: CAIRQGNEQYF. CDR3 in DNA: TGTGCCATCCGACAGGGGAACGAGCAGTACTTC. This sequence joins TRBV10-3 and TRBJ2-7, with 8 bases matching TRBD1. Germline CDR1 is ENHRY and CDR2 is SYGVKD. Unmatched junction bases numbered 2, after V lost 8 bases and J lost 5 bases. The CDR3 is made up of 11 amino acids.

V and J are TRBV6-6 and TRBJ1-1; D unresolved. Germline assignment: CDR1 MNHNY and CDR2 SVGAGI (reference sequence). The CDR3 has 14 amino acids. V was pared by 4 bases and J by 1 base, with 10 bases between. The CDR3 sequence: CASSSAVKNTEAFF. The CDR3, as DNA: TGTGCCAGCAGTTCAGCGGTGAAGAACACTGAAGCTTTCTTT.

This chain uses TRBV7-6 with TRBJ1-6; D remains unclear. The ends were cut back, 1 base at V and 7 bases at J, with 8 bases in the middle. CDR3 length: 14 amino acids. Per the germline V gene, CDR1 is SGHVS and CDR2 is FNYEAQ. The CDR3 is CASSLGGVNSPLHF. The CDR3 coding sequence is TGTGCCAGCAGCTTAGGAGGAGTGAATTCACCCCTCCACTTT.

The chain joins TRBV11-2 to TRBJ2-7, with D perhaps TRBD1 (5 bases). The germline V gene encodes CDR1 SGHAT and CDR2 FQNNGV. This CDR3 is built from 16 residues. Trimming stripped 5 bases from V and 5 bases from J, with 22 bases between. The CDR3 is CASSRNPTVSGDEQYF. The CDR3 bases are TGTGCCAGCAGCCGCAACCCGACAGTTTCTGGGGACGAGCAGTACTTC. The variable domain in full, with the rest retrieved from reference TRBV11-2 and TRBJ2-7, is EAGVAQSPRYKIIEKRQSVAFWCNPISGHATLYWYQQILGQGPKLLIQFQNNGVVDDSQLPKDRFSAERLKGVDSTLKIQPAKLEDSAVYLCASSRNPTVSGDEQYFGPGTRLTVT.

This clone was seen only once. The chain has TRBV6-5 and TRBJ2-5; 8 nucleotides line up with TRBD2. This CDR3 has 15 residues. Trimming took 7 bases from V and 7 from J; bases not matched to a gene: 14. Germline values: CDR1 MNHEY, CDR2 SVGAGI. The CDR3 bases are TGTGCCAGCACCTCATCGGAGGGCGGGGGGTGGACCCAGTACTTC. Translation: CASTSSEGGGWTQYF.

J is TRBJ1-4 and V is TRBV7-8; no clear D gene. Germline V gene sequence: CDR1 SGHVS, CDR2 FQNEAQ. This CDR3 comprises 15 residues. V was cut by 0 bases and J by 5 bases, with 10 bases left in between. The CDR3 DNA reads TGTGCCAGCAGCTTAGCTGGCGGGCGCAATGAAAAACTGTTTTTT. Its translation: CASSLAGGRNEKLFF.

The rearrangement uses TRBV6-5 and TRBJ1-2; D is unresolved. Germline V gene lookup returns CDR1 MNHEY and CDR2 SVGAGI. This CDR3 region has 14 residues. Trimming stripped 0 bases from V and 2 bases from J, with 7 bases between. The DNA of the CDR3 is TGTGCCAGCAGTTACTCCCGCGGGAACTATGGCTACACCTTC. Translation gives CASSYSRGNYGYTF.

V and J are TRBV6-6 and TRBJ1-5, with D maybe TRBD1 (5 bases). CDR1 and CDR2 (germline): MNHNY, SVGAGI (reference sequence). V was clipped by 2 bases and J by 4 bases, with 12 bases between them. The CDR3 covers 15 residues. The chain's CDR3 is CASSYARERNQPQHF. In DNA form, the CDR3 reads TGTGCCAGCAGTTACGCCAGGGAGAGAAATCAGCCCCAGCATTTT.

V usage is TRBV5-1 and J usage is TRBJ2-2; 12 bases are shared with TRBD2. Unmatched junction bases numbered 8, after V lost 4 bases and J lost 7 bases. CDR3 length equals 16 residues. The germline CDR1 and CDR2 sequences are SGHRS and YFSETQ. The CDR3 DNA reads TGCGCCAGCAGCGCCGGGACTAGCGGGTACGTCGGGGAGCTGTTTTTT. It is translated as CASSAGTSGYVGELFF.

The chain combines TRBV7-9 with TRBJ2-7, with TRBD1 matching over 10 bases. The CDR3 sequence is 14 residues long. V dropped 1 base and J dropped 10; count of bases not matched to a gene: 7. Per germline, CDR1 SEHNR and CDR2 FQNEAQ (reference sequence). Written as DNA, the CDR3 is TGTGCCAGCAGCTTAGTGGGACAGGGGAATGACCAGTACTTC. Translated, it gives CASSLVGQGNDQYF.

The chain employs TRBV5-1 and TRBJ2-1, with TRBD2 identical over 9 bases. CDR3 size: 15 residues. The V gene's germline CDR1 is SGHRS and CDR2 YFSETQ. With 9 bases clipped from V and 4 bases from J, the junction kept 11 bases outside the gene matches. The CDR3 DNA sequence: TGCGCCACTCAACCAGCGGGAGGAGCATACAATGAGCAGTTCTTC. The encoded protein is CATQPAGGAYNEQFF.

This clone was seen a single time. The CDR3 is CASSFSGGYYEQYF. The CDR3 DNA reads TGTGCCAGCAGCTTTAGCGGAGGTTATTACGAGCAGTACTTC. The chain combines TRBV11-2 with TRBJ2-7; possible D gene TRBD2, 6 bases. Trimming cost V 3 bases and J 4 bases, with 13 bases left between them. The CDR3 totals 14 residues. Germline V CDR1 and CDR2: SGHAT, FQNNGV.

V and J are TRBV28 and TRBJ2-7; 11 positions match TRBD2. The germline gives CDR1 MDHEN, CDR2 SYDVKM. V lost 1 base and J lost 1; bases outside the gene matches: 6. The CDR3 totals 17 residues. In DNA, the CDR3 is TGTGCCAGCAGTTTATCCCTCGGGACTAGCGGATCCTACGAGCAGTACTTC. This codes for CASSLSLGTSGSYEQYF.

V usage is TRBV7-2 and J usage is TRBJ2-5; D possibly corresponds to TRBD1 (7 bases). The V end lost 7 bases, the J end lost 7 bases, and 16 bases lay between the germline ends. The CDR3 consists of 13 residues. CDR1 SGHTA and CDR2 FQGNSA come from the germline V gene. CDR3 sequence: CASTQGGVGTQYF. The CDR3 nucleotides read TGTGCCAGCACCCAGGGGGGAGTGGGGACCCAGTACTTC. Variable domain in full (rest from reference TRBV7-2 and TRBJ2-5): GAGVSQSPSNKVTEKGKDVELRCDPISGHTALYWYRQSLGQGLEFLIYFQGNSAPDKSGLPSDRFSAERTGGSVSTLTIQRTQQEDSAVYLCASTQGGVGTQYFGPGTRLLVL.

The chain joins TRBV2 to TRBJ2-5, with 7 nucleotides matching TRBD1. CDR1 is SNHLY, CDR2 FYNNEI, per germline. The CDR3 spans 14 residues. After removal of 8 bases from V and 1 base from J, the junction contained 7 bases not matched to a gene. DNA of the CDR3: TGTGCCAGCTCCCCCAGACAGGGCCAAGAGACCCAGTACTTC. It specifies CASSPRQGQETQYF. Complete variable domain (other parts from reference TRBV2 and TRBJ2-5): EPEVTQTPSHQVTQMGQEVILRCVPISNHLYFYWYRQILGQKVEFLVSFYNNEISEKSEIFDDQFSVERPDGSNFTLKIRSTKLEDSAMYFCASSPRQGQETQYFGPGTRLLVL.

This chain uses TRBV10-3 with TRBJ1-5; D may be TRBD1 (5 bases). CDR3 length equals 14 residues. Trimming cost V 6 bases and J 3 bases, with 12 bases left between them. Looked up from germline, CDR1 is ENHRY and CDR2 is SYGVKD. The CDR3 region is CAISDRLLNQPQHF. In nucleotides, the CDR3 is TGTGCCATCAGCGACAGACTCCTCAATCAGCCCCAGCATTTT.

This clone has more than one count but fewer than ten. The gene calls are TRBV19 and TRBJ1-4; D ambiguous. The CDR3 length is 15 residues. Trimming removed 5 bases at V and 1 base at J, with 11 bases between. In germline, CDR1 is LNHDA, CDR2 SQIVND (reference sequence). Here the CDR3 reads CASSPDRLTNEKLFF. CDR3 sequence (DNA): TGTGCCAGTAGTCCGGACCGTTTAACTAATGAAAAACTGTTTTTT.

This chain links TRBV6-5 with TRBJ1-2; TRBD1 might be the D (5 bases). V lost 4 bases and J 4 bases, leaving 13 bases between the germline ends. The germline gives CDR1 MNHEY, CDR2 SVGAGI. This CDR3 is 14 amino acids long. CDR3 bases: TGTGCCAGCAGTTCCTTTGACAGCCTCTATGGCTACACCTTC. It encodes CASSSFDSLYGYTF.

J is TRBJ2-1 and V is TRBV9; D is uncertain. Germline values: CDR1 SGDLS, CDR2 YYNGEE. V was pared by 4 bases and J by 2 bases, with 10 bases between. CDR3 length: 14 amino acids. In DNA form, the CDR3 reads TGTGCCAGCAGCTTTGGTAGCACCTACAATGAGCAGTTCTTC. Translated: CASSFGSTYNEQFF.

The chain links TRBV30 to TRBJ2-1, with 7 bases aligning to TRBD2. V dropped 5 bases and J dropped 9; count of bases not matched to a gene: 10. The CDR3 loop spans 13 amino acids. Per the germline V gene, CDR1 is GTSNPN and CDR2 is SVGIG (reference sequence). CDR3 region: CAWVRLAKGEQFF. CDR3 in DNA: TGTGCCTGGGTTCGACTAGCTAAGGGTGAGCAGTTCTTC.

The rearrangement joins TRBV28 to TRBJ1-2; 10 bases are shared with TRBD1. The germline V gene encodes CDR1 MDHEN and CDR2 SYDVKM. Germline trimming cut 4 bases from V and 5 bases from J; bases unmatched to any gene: 13. This CDR3 region has 17 residues. The DNA for the CDR3 is TGTGCCAGCAGTTCGCCCGGGACAGGGGATCGGGGGTATGGCTACACCTTC. This translates into CASSSPGTGDRGYGYTF.

This clone was seen a single time. V and J are TRBV4-2 and TRBJ2-3, with 7 bases aligning to TRBD2. V lost 0 bases, J lost 1 base, and 4 bases stayed unmatched. CDR1 is LGHNA, CDR2 YNFKEQ, per germline. The CDR3 sequence is 16 residues long. This CDR3 reads CASSQESLAGTDTQYF. DNA of the CDR3: TGTGCCAGCAGCCAAGAGAGTCTAGCGGGCACAGATACGCAGTATTTT.

The chain couples TRBV19 to TRBJ1-2; D ambiguous. CDR3 length equals 12 residues. Trimming cost V 6 bases and J 4 bases, with 9 bases left between them. Germline CDR1 and CDR2: LNHDA and SQIVND (reference sequence). The CDR3 here is CASRSGGYGYTF. CDR3 DNA sequence: TGTGCCAGTAGGTCCGGTGGCTATGGCTACACCTTC.

The chain recombines TRBV28 with TRBJ2-5; 7 bases are shared with TRBD2. This CDR3 comprises 16 residues. V trimming: 8 bases; J trimming: 3 bases; junction bases outside the gene matches: 15. The germline CDR1 and CDR2 sequences are MDHEN and SYDVKM. The CDR3 spells CASGPMEAAGEETQYF. CDR3 DNA sequence: TGTGCCAGCGGACCCATGGAGGCCGCGGGGGAAGAGACCCAGTACTTC.

The rearrangement uses TRBV9 and TRBJ2-5; TRBD2 agrees at 8 bases. The germline gives CDR1 SGDLS, CDR2 YYNGEE. V shed 3 bases and J 2 bases; nucleotides not matched to a gene: 3. This CDR3 spans 14 amino acids. The CDR3 coding sequence is TGTGCCAGCAGCGCCGGGACTAGTCAAGAGACCCAGTACTTC. It yields the protein CASSAGTSQETQYF.